A single sample is the source of the 9 T cell receptor beta chains below, sequenced in a study of T cell responses to AZD1222 COVID-19 vaccine. Method: immunoSEQ multiplex PCR; TCRdb's copy keeps in-frame clones and lacks some. Among 80,000 to 100,000 clones listed, more than 90% were seen once. The sequences come from peripheral blood, collected on day 0 of AZD1222 vaccination. These receptors came from an adult in good health.

This clone came up once. This rearrangement joins TRBV24-1 to TRBJ2-1; D not resolved. The CDR3 extends over 14 amino acids. V lost 0 bases and J lost 5, with 7 bases in between. CDR1 KGHDR and CDR2 SFDVKD come from the germline V gene. CDR3 loop: CATSDLGQNNEQFF. The DNA of the CDR3 is TGTGCCACCAGTGATTTGGGGCAGAACAATGAGCAGTTCTTC.

The genes are TRBV5-6 and TRBJ1-5, with 8 bases matching TRBD1. Germline-derived CDR1 and CDR2 are SGHDT and YYEEEE. CDR3 length: 15 residues. V shed 2 bases, J shed 3 bases, and the junction held 4 bases outside the gene matches. The CDR3 protein is CASSFRTGFNQPQHF. In DNA form, the CDR3 reads TGTGCCAGCAGCTTTAGGACAGGGTTCAATCAGCCCCAGCATTTT.

The gene calls are TRBV4-1 and TRBJ1-6, with D perhaps matching TRBD1 (5 bases). CDR3 length: 17 amino acids. Germline V gene lookup returns CDR1 MGHRA and CDR2 YSYEKL. Trimming removed 1 base from V and 8 bases from J, with 18 bases in between. The CDR3 loop is CASSQGRQSSPYSPLHF. DNA of the CDR3: TGCGCCAGCAGCCAAGGTCGACAGTCCAGCCCCTATTCACCCCTCCACTTT.

This clone was found once. The rearrangement joins TRBV21-1 to TRBJ1-1; the table's D gene call, TRBD1, was not cross checked with the DNA. TRBV21-1 is flagged as a pseudogene. The CDR3 has 15 residues. The CDR3 loop is CASSKAGDMNTEAFF. The CDR3 nucleotides read TGTGCCAGCAGCAAAGCCGGGGACATGAACACTGAAGCTTTCTTT.

The chain carries TRBV7-3 and TRBJ1-3; D gene unclear. The CDR3 runs to 13 residues. The germline gives CDR1 SGHTA, CDR2 FQGTGA. The germline V and J ends were trimmed by 0 bases and 8 bases, with 8 bases remaining between them. The CDR3 DNA reads as TGTGCCAGCAGCTTAACCGTGAGGGACACCATATATTTT. Translated, it gives CASSLTVRDTIYF.

The chain has TRBV30 and TRBJ1-1; maybe TRBD1 (5 bases). Germline CDR1 is GTSNPN and CDR2 is SVGIG (reference sequence). Deletions cut 4 bases from V and 2 bases from J, with 11 bases between. The CDR3 loop spans 13 amino acids. The CDR3 bases are TGTGCCTGGAACAGGAAAAGAAACACTGAAGCTTTCTTT. It is translated as CAWNRKRNTEAFF.

The chain links TRBV3-1 (or the pseudogene TRBV3-2) to TRBJ2-7; a possible D gene is TRBD2 (5 bases). This CDR3 is 14 amino acids long. CDR1 and CDR2 (germline): LGHDT, YNNKEL (reference sequence). Trimming took off 1 base at V and 7 bases at J, with 14 bases between the two ends. CDR3 sequence: CASSQGRPGGEQYF. DNA for the CDR3: TGTGCCAGCAGCCAAGGGCGGCCAGGCGGGGAGCAGTACTTC.

The chain joins TRBV27 to TRBJ2-1; the match to TRBD2 covers 11 bases. V was clipped by 5 bases and J by 1 base; unmatched bases: 4. The germline CDR1 and CDR2 sequences are MNHEY and SMNVEV (reference sequence). This CDR3 has 16 residues. The CDR3 coding sequence is TGTGCCAGCAGTCCGGGGACTAGCGGATCCTACAATGAGCAGTTCTTC. This gives the protein CASSPGTSGSYNEQFF.

The CDR3 DNA follows: TGTGCCAGCAGCAGTGGAAATCGGGGACGCTCCTACAATGAGCAGTTCTTC. It encodes CASSSGNRGRSYNEQFF. The V and J genes are TRBV28 and TRBJ2-1, with D possibly being TRBD1 or TRBD2 (5 bases each). Trimming left V 6 bases short and J 0 bases short, with 18 bases between. Germline V gives CDR1 MDHEN, CDR2 SYDVKM. This CDR3 has 17 amino acids.